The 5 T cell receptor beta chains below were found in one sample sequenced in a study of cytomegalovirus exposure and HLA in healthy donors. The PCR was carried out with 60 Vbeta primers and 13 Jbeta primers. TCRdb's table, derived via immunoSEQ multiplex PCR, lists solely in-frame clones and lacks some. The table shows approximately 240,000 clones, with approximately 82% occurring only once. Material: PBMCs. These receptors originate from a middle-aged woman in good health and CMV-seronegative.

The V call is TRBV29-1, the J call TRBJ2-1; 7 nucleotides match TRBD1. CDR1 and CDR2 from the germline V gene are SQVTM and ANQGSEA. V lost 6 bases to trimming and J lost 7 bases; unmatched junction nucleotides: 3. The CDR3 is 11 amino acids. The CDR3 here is CSVPRGNEQFF. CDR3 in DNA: TGCAGCGTCCCCAGGGGGAATGAGCAGTTCTTC.

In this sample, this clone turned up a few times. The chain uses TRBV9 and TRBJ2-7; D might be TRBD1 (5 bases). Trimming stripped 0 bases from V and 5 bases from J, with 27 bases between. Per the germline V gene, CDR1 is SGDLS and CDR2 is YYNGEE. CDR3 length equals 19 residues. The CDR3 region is CASSVDRQGEALGFDEQYF. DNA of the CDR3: TGTGCCAGCAGCGTAGATAGGCAGGGTGAGGCTTTAGGCTTTGACGAGCAGTACTTC. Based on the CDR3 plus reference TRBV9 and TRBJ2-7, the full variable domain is DSGVTQTPKHLITATGQRVTLRCSPRSGDLSVYWYQQSLDQGLQFLIQYYNGEERAKGNILERFSAQQFPDLHSELNLSSLELGDSALYFCASSVDRQGEALGFDEQYFGPGTRLTVT.

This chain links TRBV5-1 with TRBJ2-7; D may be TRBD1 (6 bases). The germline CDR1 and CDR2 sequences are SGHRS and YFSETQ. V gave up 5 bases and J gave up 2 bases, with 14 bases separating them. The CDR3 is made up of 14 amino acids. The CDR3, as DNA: TGCGCCAGCAGGACGGACAGCCTGACCTACGAGCAGTACTTC. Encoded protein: CASRTDSLTYEQYF.

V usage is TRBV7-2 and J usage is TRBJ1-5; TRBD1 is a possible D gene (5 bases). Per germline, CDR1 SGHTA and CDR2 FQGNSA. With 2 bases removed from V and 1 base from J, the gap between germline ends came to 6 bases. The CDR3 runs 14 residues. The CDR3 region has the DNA TGTGCCAGCAGCTTACCAGGGAGCAATCAGCCCCAGCATTTT. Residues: CASSLPGSNQPQHF.

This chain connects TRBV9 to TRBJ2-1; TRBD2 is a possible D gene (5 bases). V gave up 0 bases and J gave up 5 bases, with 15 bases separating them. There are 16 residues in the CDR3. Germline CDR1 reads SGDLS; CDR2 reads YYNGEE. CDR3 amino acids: CASSVGVSAVDNEQFF. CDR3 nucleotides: TGTGCCAGCAGCGTAGGTGTTAGCGCGGTTGACAATGAGCAGTTCTTC.